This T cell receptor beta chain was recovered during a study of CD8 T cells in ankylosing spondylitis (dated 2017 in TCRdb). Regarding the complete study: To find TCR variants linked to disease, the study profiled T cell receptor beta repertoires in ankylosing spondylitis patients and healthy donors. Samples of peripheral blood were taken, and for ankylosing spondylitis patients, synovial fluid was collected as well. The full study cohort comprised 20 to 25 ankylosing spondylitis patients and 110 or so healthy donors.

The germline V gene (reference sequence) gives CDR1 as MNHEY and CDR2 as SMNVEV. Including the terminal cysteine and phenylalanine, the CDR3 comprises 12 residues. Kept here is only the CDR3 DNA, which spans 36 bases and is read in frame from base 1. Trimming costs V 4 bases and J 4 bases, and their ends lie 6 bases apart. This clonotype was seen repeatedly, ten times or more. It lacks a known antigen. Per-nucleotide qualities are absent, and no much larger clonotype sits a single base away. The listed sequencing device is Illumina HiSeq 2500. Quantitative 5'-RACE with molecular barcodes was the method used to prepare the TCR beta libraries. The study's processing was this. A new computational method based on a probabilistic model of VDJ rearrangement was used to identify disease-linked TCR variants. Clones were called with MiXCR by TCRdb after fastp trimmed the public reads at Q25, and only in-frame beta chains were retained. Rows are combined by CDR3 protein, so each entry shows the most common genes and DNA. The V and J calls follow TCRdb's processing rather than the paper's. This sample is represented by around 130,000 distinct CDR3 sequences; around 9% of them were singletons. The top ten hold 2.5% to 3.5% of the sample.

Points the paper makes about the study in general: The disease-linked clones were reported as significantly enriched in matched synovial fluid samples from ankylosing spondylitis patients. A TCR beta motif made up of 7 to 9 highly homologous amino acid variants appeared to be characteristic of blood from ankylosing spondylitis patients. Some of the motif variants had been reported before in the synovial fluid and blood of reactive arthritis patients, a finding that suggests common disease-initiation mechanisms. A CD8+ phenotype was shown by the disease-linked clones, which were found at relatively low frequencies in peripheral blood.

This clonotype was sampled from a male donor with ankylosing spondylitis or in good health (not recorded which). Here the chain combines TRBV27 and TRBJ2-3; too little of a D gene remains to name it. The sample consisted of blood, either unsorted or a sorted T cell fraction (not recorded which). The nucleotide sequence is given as TGTGCCAGCAGTTCACATCCAGATACGCAGTATTTT. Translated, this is CASSSHPDTQYF.